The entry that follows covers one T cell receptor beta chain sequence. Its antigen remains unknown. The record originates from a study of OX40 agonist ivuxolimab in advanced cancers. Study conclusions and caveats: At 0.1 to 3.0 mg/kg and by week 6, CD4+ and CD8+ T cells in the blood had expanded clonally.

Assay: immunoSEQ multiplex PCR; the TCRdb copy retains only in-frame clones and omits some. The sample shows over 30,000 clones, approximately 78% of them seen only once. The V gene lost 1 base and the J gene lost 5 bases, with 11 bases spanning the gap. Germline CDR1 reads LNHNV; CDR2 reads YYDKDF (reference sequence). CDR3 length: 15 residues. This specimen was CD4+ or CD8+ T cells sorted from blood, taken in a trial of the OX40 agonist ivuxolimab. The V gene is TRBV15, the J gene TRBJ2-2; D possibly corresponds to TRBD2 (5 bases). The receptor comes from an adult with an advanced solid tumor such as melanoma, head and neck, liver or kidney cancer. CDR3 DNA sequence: TGTGCCACCAGCAGAGGGACGGGCGGGACCGGGGAGCTGTTTTTT. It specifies CATSRGTGGTGELFF.